This section outlines one TCR beta chain sequence together with its context. The data originate from a study of cytomegalovirus exposure and HLA in healthy donors. Amplification used 60 Vbeta primers and 13 Jbeta primers. The method was immunoSEQ multiplex PCR; TCRdb's version includes in-frame clones alone and lacks a portion of them. The table records about 180,000 clones, 80% of them present only once. CDR3 length: 12 residues. Per germline, CDR1 WSHSY and CDR2 SAAADI. V was clipped by 10 bases and J by 3 bases, with 12 bases between them. The sequence derives from a girl aged 5-17 years in good health and CMV-seropositive. Sequencing was carried out using PBMCs. The chain links TRBV10-2 to TRBJ2-5; tentative D call: TRBD2 (6 bases). CDR3 nucleotide sequence: TGCGCCACCGGAGGGGTAAAAGAGACCCAGTACTTC. Translation gives CATGGVKETQYF.